This T cell receptor (beta chain) was captured in a study of cytomegalovirus exposure and HLA in healthy donors. For the study at large: A previous analysis identified approximately 120 million unique TCR beta sequences derived from roughly 190 million T cells.

Study results and caveats: Roughly uniform depth of sequencing across donors was assumed in presence/absence analyses. In a later analysis, specific HLA alleles were associated with 15,000 to 20,000 TCR beta sequences at a 0.05 false discovery rate. One later analysis reportedly identified an Asian-associated ancestry cluster that showed fewer N-insertions than the roughly 720-donor mean.

Trimming at V came to 1 base and at J to 5 bases, leaving 5 bases not matched to a gene. The CDR3 consists of 14 residues. Germline CDR1 and CDR2: GTSNPN and SVGIG (reference sequence). Researchers ran the PCR with 60 Vbeta and 13 Jbeta primers. Profiling relied on immunoSEQ multiplex PCR, and the TCRdb table lists in-frame clones only, not all of them. The sample carries about 150,000 clones, 85% recorded once. About this clone: Its antigen remains unidentified.

The rearrangement uses TRBV30 and TRBJ1-5; TRBD1 aligns across 7 bases. Sequencing used PBMCs. The clonotype originates from a woman aged 18-35 years in good health and CMV-seronegative. As DNA, the CDR3 is TGTGCCTGGAGTGGGGACAGTGCGGATCAGCCCCAGCATTTT. Its protein product is CAWSGDSADQPQHF.